This TCR beta chain was profiled in a study of blood T cells in healthy people across ages. This clonotype was detected only a few times. Its specificity is unknown. The V gene lost 5 bases and the J gene lost 10 bases, with 18 bases spanning the gap. This CDR3 spans 14 amino acids. The use of a sample-barcoded 5' primer and a J-beta primer mix characterized a second PCR of about 6 to 12 cycles. The template-switch adaptor, which had 12 random nucleotides, put a tag on each cDNA molecule. TCRdb used MiXCR to reprocess the 5' RACE reads, holding one entry per CDR3 protein. Of about 2 million distinct CDR3 sequences in the sample, 49% were seen once. Regarding the study as a whole: Diversity of TCR beta per million T cells declined in a roughly linear way with age.

The TCR originated in a woman between 35 and 50 years old in good health. Sequencing input: blood. This chain uses TRBV12-3 or TRBV12-4 with TRBJ2-1, with D unresolved. The CDR3 DNA is TGTGCCAGCAGTCGGCAGTCCCCAGAAGGAGAGCAGTTCTTC. It encodes CASSRQSPEGEQFF.